This TCR beta chain was sequenced during a study of blood T cell repertoires in COVID-19. The overall study: PBMCs, B-cell-depleted T cells, or T cells provided the cDNA or gDNA that made up the material.

The CDR3 is 14 residues long. Unmatched junction bases numbered 4, after V lost 4 bases and J lost 6 bases. CDR1 and CDR2 (germline): LNHDA, SQIVND (reference sequence). Libraries were prepared by immunoSEQ multiplex PCR; TCRdb keeps only in-frame clonotypes and omits some of them. Of just over 300,000 clones in the sample, roughly 90% are singletons; the top ten hold 2% to 3%. The TCR originated in a man between 18 and 29 years old with active or convalescent COVID-19. The sequenced material came from peripheral blood. The V and J genes are TRBV19 and TRBJ2-7; 12 bases agree with TRBD2. CDR3 loop: CASSTSGLAGEQYF. The CDR3 DNA is TGTGCCAGTAGTACGTCGGGACTAGCGGGCGAGCAGTACTTC.